This T cell receptor beta chain was captured in a study of blood T cell repertoires in COVID-19. Study summary: The United States, Italy and Spain supplied acute and convalescent COVID-19 samples. The analysed material was cDNA or gDNA that came from T cells, B-cell-depleted T cells, or PBMCs.

V was clipped by 5 bases and J by 7 bases; unmatched bases: 13. CDR3 length: 16 amino acids. The germline CDR1 and CDR2 sequences are LNHNV and YYDKDF (reference sequence). How the authors handled the data: Amplified reference gene primers provided the basis for estimating nucleated cell counts. Generated by immunoSEQ multiplex PCR, the TCRdb table keeps only in-frame clones and is missing some. V, J and clone size reflect that table, while D and trimming were determined from the DNA. This sample has about 50,000 clones; 65% to 80% occur once, and the top ten carry about 25%. Sequenced: peripheral blood. This receptor was identified in a man between 65 and 79 years old with acute or convalescent COVID-19. The chain couples TRBV15 to TRBJ1-4, with 7 bases matching TRBD1. The CDR3: CATSLRPTGQGEKLFF. CDR3 DNA: TGTGCCACCAGCCTGAGGCCGACAGGGCAGGGTGAAAAACTGTTTTTT.